One and the same sample provided the 10 T cell receptor beta chains below, sequenced in a study of human T cells and chemical hapten exposure. Unfractionated whole blood was the source from which total RNA was extracted. From the 5' RACE reads, TCRdb called clonotypes with MiXCR, one entry per CDR3 protein. The data contain 110,000 or so distinct CDR3 sequences, 19% of them singletons. The receptors come from a human donor in good health.

This clonotype was picked up a small number of times. The chain recombines TRBV5-1 with TRBJ2-3, with TRBD2 matching 10 bases. Germline loops: CDR1 SGHRS, CDR2 YFSETQ. The CDR3 contains 15 residues. Trimming cost V 5 bases and J 2 bases; bases outside gene matches: 5. CDR3 protein: CASSWTSGPTDTQYF. DNA for the CDR3: TGCGCCAGCAGTTGGACTAGCGGCCCCACAGATACGCAGTATTTT.

V gene TRBV5-1 combines with J gene TRBJ2-7; D may be TRBD1 (6 bases). This CDR3 has 13 residues. Looked up from germline, CDR1 is SGHRS and CDR2 is YFSETQ. Between the trimmed V and J ends, which lost 6 bases and 6 bases, there was a span of 16 bases. CDR3 region: CASTTQGAGEQYF. The CDR3 bases are TGCGCCAGCACCACACAGGGTGCGGGCGAGCAGTACTTC.

This clonotype has only one observation. This sequence joins TRBV7-9 and TRBJ2-1, with TRBD2 matching over 10 bases. V lost 0 bases to trimming and J lost 8 bases; unmatched junction nucleotides: 13. Per germline, CDR1 SEHNR and CDR2 FQNEAQ (reference sequence). This CDR3 has 18 amino acids. CDR3 sequence (DNA): TGTGCCAGCAGCTTAGCCTCTATAAGCGGGAGGGCCATATATGAGCAGTTCTTC. Its protein product is CASSLASISGRAIYEQFF.

This sequence joins TRBV7-3 and TRBJ2-5; 12 bases align to TRBD2. V was clipped by 5 bases and J by 3 bases; unmatched bases: 4. The CDR3 runs to 15 residues. Germline assignment: CDR1 SGHTA and CDR2 FQGTGA. CDR3 amino acids: CASSLAGGTEETQYF. The CDR3 DNA reads TGTGCCAGCAGCCTAGCGGGAGGGACTGAAGAGACCCAGTACTTC.

This clonotype was observed a few times. The chain combines TRBV27 with TRBJ2-1; perhaps D is TRBD1 or TRBD2 (5 bases each). Germline CDR1 is MNHEY and CDR2 is SMNVEV (reference sequence). This CDR3 has 15 amino acids. The V end was cut by 5 bases, the J end by 0 bases, with 11 bases between. The CDR3 bases are TGTGCCAGCAGTCCGGGACCCAGCTCCTACAATGAGCAGTTCTTC. Encoded protein: CASSPGPSSYNEQFF.

This clonotype has just a few counts. The chain uses TRBV19 and TRBJ2-7; D tentatively reads TRBD1 or TRBD2 (5 bases each). The germline gives CDR1 LNHDA, CDR2 SQIVND (reference sequence). The CDR3 extends over 14 amino acids. The ends were cut back, 6 bases at V and 6 bases at J, with 18 bases in the middle. The CDR3 sequence is CASSPGARAGEQYF. Written as DNA, the CDR3 is TGTGCCAGTAGCCCGGGCGCCAGGGCGGGCGAGCAGTACTTC. Full variable domain (remainder filled in from reference TRBV19 and TRBJ2-7): DGGITQSPKYLFRKEGQNVTLSCEQNLNHDAMYWYRQDPGQGLRLIYYSQIVNDFQKGDIAEGYSVSREKKESFPLTVTSAQKNPTAFYLCASSPGARAGEQYFGPGTRLTVT.

This clonotype was observed a handful of times. V usage is TRBV29-1 and J usage is TRBJ1-1, with TRBD1 identical over 7 bases. The CDR3 runs to 13 residues. V shed 6 bases and J 2 bases; nucleotides not matched to a gene: 6. In germline, CDR1 is SQVTM, CDR2 ANQGSEA. The chain's CDR3 is CSVDGDSNTEAFF. The CDR3, as DNA: TGCAGCGTCGATGGGGACAGTAACACTGAAGCTTTCTTT.

In its sample, this clonotype was seen a few times. The chain carries TRBV25-1 and TRBJ2-7, with D possibly being TRBD1 (6 bases). Germline CDR1 is MGHDK and CDR2 is SYGVNS. V lost 4 bases, J lost 6 bases, and 19 bases lay in between. There are 15 residues in the CDR3. CDR3 nucleotides: TGTGCCAGCAGTGTCCCCTCAGGGACACCACCCGAGCAGTACTTC. Residues: CASSVPSGTPPEQYF.

This chain joins TRBV28 and TRBJ1-4, with D uncertain. Between the trimmed V and J ends, which lost 3 bases and 4 bases, there was a span of 9 bases. Germline V gene lookup returns CDR1 MDHEN and CDR2 SYDVKM. CDR3 size: 14 residues. The CDR3 DNA reads TGTGCCAGCAGTTTCCCGGGAAATAATGAAAAACTGTTTTTT. Protein sequence: CASSFPGNNEKLFF. Together with reference TRBV28 and TRBJ1-4, the CDR3 gives the full variable domain: DVKVTQSSRYLVKRTGEKVFLECVQDMDHENMFWYRQDPGLGLRLIYFSYDVKMKEKGDIPEGYSVSREKKERFSLILESASTNQTSMYLCASSFPGNNEKLFFGSGTQLSVL.

V gene TRBV5-1 combines with J gene TRBJ2-5; a possible D gene is TRBD2 (5 bases). CDR3 length equals 11 residues. V was shortened by 3 bases and J by 5 bases, with 5 bases between the two germline ends. CDR1 and CDR2 (germline): SGHRS, YFSETQ. CDR3 protein: CASSCGETQYF. The CDR3 DNA sequence: TGCGCCAGCAGCTGCGGGGAGACCCAGTACTTC.